Described below is a single T cell receptor beta chain sequence and its context. This clonotype came up a few times. It lacks a known antigen. Per-nucleotide qualities are absent, and no much larger clonotype sits a single base away. The sample comes from a study of response to subunit inactivated influenza vaccine (dated by TCRdb to the late 2010s). About the investigation overall: Deep quantitative profiling of the T cell receptor repertoire was used in the study to follow responses to a trivalent subunit inactivated influenza vaccine. Broader findings and caveats from the paper: The authors suggested that each seasonal influenza vaccination may recruit only a limited number of new T cells.

From the cysteine through the phenylalanine, the CDR3 covers 13 amino acids. CDR3 DNA only is kept here, 39 bases in frame from base 1. CDR1 and CDR2 are read off the germline V gene as SGHRS and YFSETQ. V is reduced by 4 bases and J by 0 bases, leaving a spacing of 7 bases between them. The library came from RT-PCR. For sequencing, an Illumina HiSeq 2500 was employed. Clones were called with MiXCR by TCRdb after fastp trimmed the public reads at Q25, and only in-frame beta chains were retained. Identical CDR3 protein sequences are pooled into one entry, listed with their most common genes and DNA. The sample includes around 200,000 distinct CDR3 sequences, with about 9.3% observed a single time. Jointly, the top ten make up about 11% of the sample.

The TCR was taken from a man in his forties or fifties who received an inactivated influenza vaccine. Donor details come from another sample of the same person, matched by shared clones. The chain is assembled from TRBV5-1 and TRBJ1-1, with no reliable assignment of the D segment. This sample comprised non-naive T cells sorted from PBMCs, obtained on the day of vaccination. The cell subset or site label, read with the paper, signifies: memory T cell fraction. The DNA sequence is as follows: TGCGCCAGCAGCGCGGAGATGAACACTGAAGCTTTCTTT. The encoded protein is CASSAEMNTEAFF.